This entry is about one T cell receptor beta chain. What it binds is not known. Lesional scalp tissue (obtained by punch biopsy) and peripheral blood were collected from alopecia areata patients. Using a FACSAria, the CD4+ and CD8+ T cells were sorted from the PBMCs. Following extraction, RNA underwent reverse transcription to cDNA, which served as the sequencing template. Here immunoSEQ multiplex PCR was the method, and the copy in TCRdb shows in-frame clones only, minus some. Among over 150,000 clones listed, 59% were seen once. The data belong to a study of CD8+ T cells in alopecia areata. The overall study: Patients received oral tofacitinib, 5 to 10 mg twice daily, for moderate-to-severe alopecia areata. Study results and limitations: When scalp samples are sequenced, resident alphabeta T cells of normal skin are also captured.

The receptor's source is a human donor with alopecia areata. This material consisted of CD4+ T cells sorted from blood, taken at week 0.

This CDR3 is CAWHPPNTEAFF. CDR3 in DNA: TGTGCCTGGCATCCCCCGAACACTGAAGCTTTCTTT. The chain recombines TRBV30 with TRBJ1-1; D is unclear. This CDR3 is 12 amino acids long. Germline V gene sequence: CDR1 GTSNPN, CDR2 SVGIG (reference sequence). Trimming pared 5 bases from V and 1 base from J, leaving 8 bases between.